The T cell receptor beta chain described here comes from a study of blood T cell repertoires in COVID-19. Participants spanned ages about 18 to 100 years and resided in roughly 22 US areas. Recovery meant two consecutive negative NP/OP PCR tests, professional clearance, or resolved symptoms. In its sample, this clone was seen once. V shed 6 bases and J 7 bases; nucleotides not matched to a gene: 6. Germline V lookup: CDR1 ENHRY, CDR2 SYGVKD. The CDR3 sequence is 15 residues long. Only in-frame clones appear in the TCRdb table, and some are missing; sequencing was by immunoSEQ multiplex PCR. The table has under 150,000 clones, 75% to 80% seen once.

The sequencing input was PBMCs or T cells enriched from blood (not recorded which). This receptor was obtained from a woman between 45 and 60 years old who had recovered from COVID-19. The genes are TRBV10-3 and TRBJ2-1; 13 bases are a match to TRBD2. The CDR3 region is CAISVGLAGDNEQFF. As DNA, the CDR3 is TGTGCCATCAGCGTTGGACTAGCGGGGGATAATGAGCAGTTCTTC.